This T cell receptor (beta chain) originates from a study of shared clonotypes between healthy human individuals. Study details: For every donor, three CD4 naive, three CD4 memory, two CD8 naive and one CD8 memory plates were used. Study-wide results and caveats: The study found approximately 5% of naive CD4 clonotypes shared across a few donors.

Produced via immunoSEQ multiplex PCR; TCRdb's table is partial and in-frame only. The sample lists about 2 million clones; about 95% were seen once. Concerning this clone: As yet, its antigen is unknown.

Naivety among CD8 cells was defined by CD45RO negativity and positive CCR7 selection, thereby excluding terminally differentiated effector memory CD45RA+ cells. This receptor was taken from a man aged 18 to 29 in good health. Sequenced material: naive CD8+ T cells sorted from blood.

The CDR3 is CASSLHQGAFYEQYF. The CDR3 coding sequence is TGCGCCAGCAGCTTGCACCAGGGGGCGTTCTACGAGCAGTACTTC. The chain carries TRBV5-1 and TRBJ2-7; 8 bases map to TRBD1. With V trimmed by 1 base and J by 3 bases, 6 bases remained unmatched. The CDR3 is 15 residues long. Germline assignment: CDR1 SGHRS and CDR2 YFSETQ. Full variable domain (rest looked up from reference TRBV5-1 and TRBJ2-7): KAGVTQTPRYLIKTRGQQVTLSCSPISGHRSVSWYQQTPGQGLQFLFEYFSETQRNKGNFPGRFSGRQFSNSRSEMNVSTLELGDSALYLCASSLHQGAFYEQYFGPGTRLTVT.